These 20 T cell receptor beta chains were sequenced from one sample in a study of blood T cells in healthy people across ages. Alongside a J-beta primer mix, a sample-barcoded 5' primer served in a second PCR lasting about 6 to 12 cycles. TCRdb recomputed calls from the 5' RACE reads with MiXCR, one row per CDR3 protein. The repertoire includes roughly 1,700,000 distinct CDR3 sequences, 28% of them detected once, and roughly 8.2% sits in the top ten. The sample taken for sequencing was blood. Receptor source: a woman aged 25 to 39 in good health.

This clonotype was observed a few times. The V call is TRBV9, the J call TRBJ1-2; D remains ambiguous. Trimming took 1 base from V and 4 from J, leaving 8 bases between them. There are 13 residues in the CDR3. Germline CDR1 SGDLS, CDR2 YYNGEE. CDR3 residues: CASSVPGSYGYTF. CDR3 nucleotides: TGTGCCAGCAGCGTACCAGGCTCCTATGGCTACACCTTC.

This clonotype was seen many times. This chain links TRBV5-1 with TRBJ2-5; possibly TRBD2 for D (6 bases). V was shortened by 2 bases and J by 4 bases, with 12 bases between the two germline ends. The CDR3 contains 14 residues. Germline V lookup: CDR1 SGHRS, CDR2 YFSETQ. The CDR3 reads CASSFGTWRETQYF. As DNA, the CDR3 is TGCGCCAGCAGCTTCGGGACTTGGAGAGAGACCCAGTACTTC.

This chain connects TRBV5-1 to TRBJ2-3; the match to TRBD2 covers 7 bases. Per the germline V gene, CDR1 is SGHRS and CDR2 is YFSETQ. The CDR3 sequence is 15 residues long. J gave up 4 bases and V 1 base, and 6 bases lay outside the gene matches. Here the CDR3 reads CASSLPSGTSDTQYF. The CDR3 coding sequence is TGCGCCAGCAGCTTGCCTAGCGGAACCTCAGATACGCAGTATTTT. Together with reference TRBV5-1 and TRBJ2-3, the CDR3 gives the full variable domain: KAGVTQTPRYLIKTRGQQVTLSCSPISGHRSVSWYQQTPGQGLQFLFEYFSETQRNKGNFPGRFSGRQFSNSRSEMNVSTLELGDSALYLCASSLPSGTSDTQYFGPGTRLTVL.

V is TRBV6-6 and J is TRBJ1-1; 7 nucleotides match TRBD1. Germline V lookup: CDR1 MNHNY, CDR2 SVGAGI (reference sequence). The V segment lost 2 bases and the J segment 10 bases; nucleotides outside the gene matches: 4. This CDR3 comprises 12 residues. The CDR3 coding sequence is TGTGCCAGCAGTTACGGTCAGGGGGGAGCTTTCTTT. It is translated as CASSYGQGGAFF.

The chain carries TRBV7-2 and TRBJ2-2; D not resolved. This CDR3 is built from 12 residues. Trimming pared 3 bases from V and 7 bases from J, leaving 6 bases between. CDR1 and CDR2 from the germline V gene are SGHTA and FQGNSA. CDR3 residues: CASSFIGGELFF. The CDR3 nucleotides read TGTGCCAGCAGCTTCATTGGCGGGGAGCTGTTTTTT.

The V and J genes are TRBV14 and TRBJ1-2; TRBD1 is a possible D gene (6 bases). Germline V gives CDR1 SGHDN, CDR2 FVKESK. V was clipped by 3 bases and J by 1 base, with 12 bases between them. This CDR3 spans 15 amino acids. The DNA of the CDR3 is TGTGCCAGCAGCCAGGGGGGCCAATTTAACTATGGCTACACCTTC. Translating it yields CASSQGGQFNYGYTF.

V is TRBV7-9 and J is TRBJ1-4, with 7 bases identical to TRBD1. The CDR3 runs 15 residues. The V gene's germline CDR1 is SEHNR and CDR2 FQNEAQ (reference sequence). The J segment lost 7 bases and the V segment lost 5 bases, leaving 10 bases of the junction unmatched. CDR3 in amino acids: CASSLDPGGGEKLFF. The CDR3 nucleotides are TGTGCCAGCAGCCTCGATCCAGGGGGGGGTGAAAAACTGTTTTTT.

This clonotype was detected a few times. The chain links TRBV5-1 to TRBJ2-6, with D tentatively TRBD2 (5 bases). This CDR3 has 14 residues. Germline V CDR1 and CDR2: SGHRS, YFSETQ. The ends were cut back, 4 bases at V and 4 bases at J, with 9 bases in the middle. The CDR3 nucleotides are TGCGCCAGCAGCCGGGGTATGGGGGCCAACGTCCTGACTTTC. It yields the protein CASSRGMGANVLTF.

This sequence joins TRBV7-2 and TRBJ2-2; the D gene is possibly TRBD2 (5 bases). V was trimmed by 4 bases and J by 6 bases, leaving 9 bases between them. CDR3 size: 13 residues. Germline-derived CDR1 and CDR2 are SGHTA and FQGNSA. CDR3 sequence reads: CASSWARAGELFF. CDR3 nucleotide sequence: TGTGCCAGCAGCTGGGCGAGGGCCGGGGAGCTGTTTTTT.

As concerns this clonotype: This may come from a read error, since a much larger clone is one base off. The rearrangement links TRBV4-3 to TRBJ2-7; 13 nucleotides match TRBD2. Germline assignment: CDR1 LGHNA and CDR2 YSLEER. The CDR3 has 18 amino acids. Trimming took 1 base from V and 7 from J; bases not matched to a gene: 13. CDR3 in amino acids: CASSQGGTSGTPYNEQYF. CDR3 in DNA: TGCGCCAGCAGCCAAGGTGGGACTAGCGGGACCCCGTACAATGAGCAGTACTTC.

This clonotype was seen only a few times. V usage is TRBV6-5 and J usage is TRBJ2-6; D is perhaps TRBD1 (6 bases). The V end lost 8 bases, the J end lost 0 bases, and 11 bases lay between the germline ends. Germline-derived CDR1 and CDR2 are MNHEY and SVGAGI. The CDR3 runs to 15 residues. The CDR3: CASRQDSSGANVLTF. The CDR3 bases are TGTGCCAGCCGCCAGGACAGCTCTGGGGCCAACGTCCTGACTTTC.

Many counts were recorded for this clonotype. The chain joins TRBV7-3 to TRBJ2-5, with 10 bases identical to TRBD1. Germline CDR1 is SGHTA and CDR2 is FQGTGA. V shed 6 bases and J 5 bases; nucleotides not matched to a gene: 9. The CDR3 totals 15 residues. The CDR3 sequence: CASSPRQGAGETQYF. CDR3 sequence (DNA): TGTGCCAGCAGTCCCCGACAGGGGGCGGGGGAGACCCAGTACTTC.

The V gene is TRBV13, the J gene TRBJ2-7; D is perhaps TRBD1 (5 bases). V was shortened by 0 bases and J by 3 bases, with 9 bases between the two germline ends. This CDR3 contains 14 residues. Looked up from germline, CDR1 is PRHDT and CDR2 is FYEKMQ (reference sequence). In DNA form, the CDR3 reads TGTGCCAGCAGCTTAGGTGGCAGGGTCTACGAGCAGTACTTC. As protein: CASSLGGRVYEQYF.

There are many counts of this clonotype. This chain links TRBV7-2 with TRBJ2-1; TRBD2 matches 7 bases. After removal of 5 bases from V and 10 bases from J, the junction contained 8 bases not matched to a gene. CDR3 length: 13 residues. CDR1 is SGHTA and CDR2 is FQGNSA in the germline V gene. The CDR3 DNA reads as TGTGCCAGCAGCCCCCCACTGGGGGGGGAGCAGTTCTTC. It specifies CASSPPLGGEQFF. Filled out from reference TRBV7-2 and TRBJ2-1, the complete variable domain reads GAGVSQSPSNKVTEKGKDVELRCDPISGHTALYWYRQSLGQGLEFLIYFQGNSAPDKSGLPSDRFSAERTGGSVSTLTIQRTQQEDSAVYLCASSPPLGGEQFFGPGTRLTVL.

V is TRBV2 and J is TRBJ2-7; a possible D gene is TRBD1 (6 bases). V shed 9 bases and J shed 7 bases, with 16 bases lying between them. CDR1 SNHLY and CDR2 FYNNEI come from the germline V gene. This CDR3 is built from 12 residues. CDR3 nucleotide sequence: TGTGCCAGATTAGGACAGTCGGGTGAGCAGTACTTC. The encoded protein is CARLGQSGEQYF. Full variable domain (outside the CDR3, taken from reference TRBV2 and TRBJ2-7): EPEVTQTPSHQVTQMGQEVILRCVPISNHLYFYWYRQILGQKVEFLVSFYNNEISEKSEIFDDQFSVERPDGSNFTLKIRSTKLEDSAMYFCARLGQSGEQYFGPGTRLTVT.

This clonotype was counted only a few times. The V and J genes are TRBV20-1 and TRBJ1-2; unclear D gene. Germline CDR1 is DFQATT and CDR2 is SNEGSKA (reference sequence). The CDR3 runs to 12 residues. Trimming left V 1 base short and J 0 bases short, with 3 bases between. The CDR3 DNA follows: TGCAGTGCTAGAGTCACTAACTATGGCTACACCTTC. The encoded protein is CSARVTNYGYTF.

The V call is TRBV4-1, the J call TRBJ2-4; D not certain. V was cut by 1 base and J by 0 bases, with 16 bases left in between. CDR3 size: 18 residues. CDR1 and CDR2 from the germline V gene are MGHRA and YSYEKL. The CDR3 reads CASSQVLVRLLAKNIQYF. CDR3 nucleotide sequence: TGCGCCAGCAGCCAAGTTTTGGTCCGACTCCTAGCCAAAAACATTCAGTACTTC.

Ten or more counts support this clonotype. The gene calls are TRBV20-1 and TRBJ2-7; D is possibly TRBD2 (7 bases). Germline lookup yields CDR1 DFQATT and CDR2 SNEGSKA (reference sequence). With 0 bases removed from V and 2 bases from J, the gap between germline ends came to 14 bases. The CDR3 runs to 15 residues. The CDR3 coding sequence is TGCAGTGCTAGAGATATGGGCGGGGGCACCTACGAGCAGTACTTC. It is translated as CSARDMGGGTYEQYF.

This clonotype showed up just a few times. This may be a read error: a much more frequent sequence differs by one nucleotide. The rearrangement links TRBV9 to TRBJ2-7, with D perhaps assigned TRBD1 or TRBD2 (6 bases each). The germline gives CDR1 SGDLS, CDR2 YYNGEE. The CDR3 totals 15 residues. CDR3 DNA: TGTGCCAGCAGCGTAGGCCCCCCGGGGGCCTACGGGCAGTACTTC. Translated: CASSVGPPGAYGQYF.

This clonotype was observed a handful of times. V is TRBV19 and J is TRBJ2-7, with TRBD1 matching over 12 bases. Looked up from germline, CDR1 is LNHDA and CDR2 is SQIVND (reference sequence). The V gene end was trimmed by 9 bases and the J gene end by 3 bases; junction bases not matched to a gene: 9. CDR3 length equals 15 residues. The CDR3 region is CASNSGTGGFYEQYF. The CDR3 region has the DNA TGTGCCAGCAATTCAGGGACAGGGGGCTTCTACGAGCAGTACTTC.